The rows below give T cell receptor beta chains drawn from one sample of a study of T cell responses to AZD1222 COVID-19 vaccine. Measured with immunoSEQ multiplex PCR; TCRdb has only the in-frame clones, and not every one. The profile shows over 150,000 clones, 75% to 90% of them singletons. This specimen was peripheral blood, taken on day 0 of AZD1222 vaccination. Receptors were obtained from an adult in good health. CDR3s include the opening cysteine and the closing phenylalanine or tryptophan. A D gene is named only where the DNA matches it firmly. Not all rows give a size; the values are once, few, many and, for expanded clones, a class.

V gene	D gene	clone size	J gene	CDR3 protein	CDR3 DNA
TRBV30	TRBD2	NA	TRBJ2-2	CAWKGGGRTTGELFF	TGTGCCTGGAAAGGTGGCGGGAGAACCACCGGGGAGCTGTTTTTT
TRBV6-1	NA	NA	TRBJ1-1	CASSAEFSGQNTEAFF	TGTGCCAGCAGTGCCGAGTTTTCCGGGCAGAACACTGAAGCTTTCTTT
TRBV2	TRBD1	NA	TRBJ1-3	CARKTGPGNTIYF	TGTGCCCGCAAGACAGGGCCCGGAAACACCATATATTTT
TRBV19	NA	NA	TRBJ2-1	CASSMGIMGGESSYNEQFF	TGTGCCAGTAGTATGGGGATCATGGGCGGGGAAAGCTCCTACAATGAGCAGTTCTTC
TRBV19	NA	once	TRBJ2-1	CASSPGLGSYNEQFF	TGTGCCAGTAGTCCGGGACTCGGATCCTACAATGAGCAGTTCTTC
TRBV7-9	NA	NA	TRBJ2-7	CASSLAMAPTYEQYF	TGTGCCAGCAGCTTAGCGATGGCACCCACCTACGAGCAGTACTTC
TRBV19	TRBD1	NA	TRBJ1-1	CASSIGPGQGNTEAFF	TGTGCCAGTAGTATAGGCCCGGGACAGGGAAACACTGAAGCTTTCTTT
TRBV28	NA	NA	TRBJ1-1	CASSLIPGGTEAFF	TGTGCCAGCAGTTTAATTCCGGGGGGCACTGAAGCTTTCTTT
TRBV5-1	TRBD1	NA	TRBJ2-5	CASSRGQGQETQYF	TGCGCCAGCAGCAGAGGACAGGGGCAAGAGACCCAGTACTTC
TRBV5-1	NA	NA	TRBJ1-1	CASSRTSGLQTNTEAFF	TGCGCCAGCAGCCGCACCTCCGGACTGCAGACGAACACTGAAGCTTTCTTT
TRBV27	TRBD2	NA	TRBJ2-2	CASNKLAGDTGELFF	TGTGCCAGCAACAAACTAGCGGGAGACACCGGGGAGCTGTTTTTT
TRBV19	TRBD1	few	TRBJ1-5	CASSIDQGASQHF	TGTGCCAGTAGTATAGACCAGGGGGCATCCCAGCATTTT
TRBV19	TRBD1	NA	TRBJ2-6	CASSISGQTFSGANVLTF	TGTGCCAGTAGTATATCGGGACAGACCTTCTCTGGGGCCAACGTCCTGACTTTC
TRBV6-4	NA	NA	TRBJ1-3	CVPGGGLSGNTIYF	TGTGTCCCCGGGGGGGGGCTTTCTGGAAACACCATATATTTT
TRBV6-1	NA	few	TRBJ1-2	CASSEPGSNYGYTF	TGTGCCAGCAGTGAACCGGGGTCTAACTATGGCTACACCTTC
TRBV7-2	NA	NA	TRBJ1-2	CASSLAGSIGYTF	TGTGCCAGCAGCTTAGCGGGGTCAATTGGCTACACCTTC
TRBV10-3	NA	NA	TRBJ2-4	CAISEFRDGENIQYF	TGTGCCATCAGTGAGTTTCGGGACGGGGAAAACATTCAGTACTTC
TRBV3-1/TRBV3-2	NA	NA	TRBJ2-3	CASSRRGSGLDTQYF	TGTGCCAGCAGCCGAAGAGGGTCCGGGCTAGATACGCAGTATTTT
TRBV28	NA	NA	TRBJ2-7	CASSFGRARPYEQYF	TGTGCCAGCAGTTTTGGCAGGGCCCGGCCCTACGAGCAGTACTTC
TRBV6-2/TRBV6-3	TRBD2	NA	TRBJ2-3	CASSPQGTSGSQGTQYF	TGTGCCAGCAGTCCACAGGGGACTAGCGGTTCCCAGGGTACACAGTATTTT
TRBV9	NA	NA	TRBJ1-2	CASSESHRGEGDGYTF	TGTGCCAGCAGCGAGAGCCATAGGGGGGAGGGAGATGGCTACACCTTC
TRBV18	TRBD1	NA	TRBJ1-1	CASSPGQGNTEAFF	TGTGCCAGCTCACCGGGACAGGGGAACACTGAAGCTTTCTTT
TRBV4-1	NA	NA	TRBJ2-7	CASSLSVTYEQYF	TGCGCCAGCAGCCTGTCGGTGACCTACGAGCAGTACTTC
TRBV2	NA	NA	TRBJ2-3	CASSRGRLDTDTQYF	TGTGCCAGCAGCCGCGGGCGTCTCGACACAGATACGCAGTATTTT
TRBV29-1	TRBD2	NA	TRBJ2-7	CSVEDPLAGLSYEQYF	TGCAGCGTTGAAGATCCCCTAGCGGGGCTCTCCTACGAGCAGTACTTC
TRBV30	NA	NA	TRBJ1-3	CVGEGNSGNTIYF	TGTGTCGGAGAGGGGAACTCTGGAAACACCATATATTTT
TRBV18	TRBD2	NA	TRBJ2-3	CASSPLGTSGRAVDTQYF	TGTGCCAGCTCACCTCTTGGGACTAGCGGGAGGGCCGTGGATACGCAGTATTTT
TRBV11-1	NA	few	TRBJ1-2	CASSLTRMEGNTF	TGTGCCAGCAGCTTAACTCGGATGGAGGGGAACACCTTC
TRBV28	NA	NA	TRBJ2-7	CASSLEAPYEQYF	TGTGCCAGCAGTTTAGAAGCTCCCTACGAGCAGTACTTC
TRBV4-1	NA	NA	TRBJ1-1	CASSQLGSGLALEAFF	TGCGCCAGCAGCCAATTAGGGTCCGGTCTGGCGCTGGAAGCTTTCTTT
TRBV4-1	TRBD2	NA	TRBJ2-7	CASSHLQTSGYEQYF	TGCGCCAGCAGCCACCTTCAGACTAGCGGCTACGAGCAGTACTTC
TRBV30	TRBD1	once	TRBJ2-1	CAWDRGYLLNEQFF	TGTGCCTGGGACAGGGGTTATCTACTAAATGAGCAGTTCTTC
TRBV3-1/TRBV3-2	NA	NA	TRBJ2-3	CASSQARSTSTDTQYF	TGTGCCAGCAGCCAAGCACGGTCTACTAGCACAGATACGCAGTATTTT
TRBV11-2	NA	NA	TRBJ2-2	CASSPGPGVNGELFF	TGTGCCAGCAGCCCCGGACCAGGGGTCAACGGGGAGCTGTTTTTT
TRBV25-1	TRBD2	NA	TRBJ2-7	CASSDPGLAGRTYEQYF	TGTGCCAGCAGTGACCCAGGACTAGCGGGAAGGACCTACGAGCAGTACTTC
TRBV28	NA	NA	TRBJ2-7	CASSIGGVGYEQYF	TGTGCCAGCAGTATTGGGGGAGTGGGTTACGAGCAGTACTTC
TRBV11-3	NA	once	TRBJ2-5	CASSLAWGQETQYF	TGTGCCAGCAGCTTAGCTTGGGGACAAGAGACCCAGTACTTC
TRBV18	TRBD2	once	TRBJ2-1	CASSTQGGLAGEGHNEQFF	TGTGCCAGCTCAACTCAAGGGGGGCTAGCGGGAGAAGGGCACAATGAGCAGTTCTTC
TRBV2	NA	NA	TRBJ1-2	CASRAPSGRGDGYTF	TGTGCCAGCAGGGCCCCCTCGGGACGCGGGGATGGCTACACCTTC
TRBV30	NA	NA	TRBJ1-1	CAWSPTANTEAFF	TGTGCCTGGTCCCCGACAGCCAACACTGAAGCTTTCTTT
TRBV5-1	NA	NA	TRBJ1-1	CASSPDGGTEAFF	TGCGCCAGCAGCCCCGACGGTGGGACTGAAGCTTTCTTT
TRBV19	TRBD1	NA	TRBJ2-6	CASSQPTGNSGANVLTF	TGTGCCAGTAGCCAACCGACAGGGAACTCTGGGGCCAACGTCCTGACTTTC
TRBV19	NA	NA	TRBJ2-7	CASSMAHEQYF	TGTGCCAGTAGTATGGCCCACGAGCAGTACTTC
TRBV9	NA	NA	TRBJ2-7	CASGVLEFSDEQYF	TGTGCCAGCGGCGTTTTGGAGTTCTCCGACGAGCAGTACTTC
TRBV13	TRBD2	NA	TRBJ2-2	CASSPRSSGRIGELFF	TGTGCCAGCAGCCCCAGATCTAGCGGGAGAATCGGGGAGCTGTTTTTT
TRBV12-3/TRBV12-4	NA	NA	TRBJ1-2	CASSFAGFYGYTF	TGTGCCAGCAGTTTCGCAGGGTTCTATGGCTACACCTTC
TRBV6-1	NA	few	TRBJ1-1	CASSDKMNTEAFF	TGTGCCAGCAGTGACAAGATGAACACTGAAGCTTTCTTT
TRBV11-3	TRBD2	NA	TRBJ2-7	CASSPSGLAGREQYF	TGTGCCAGCAGCCCCTCTGGCCTAGCGGGTAGGGAGCAGTACTTC
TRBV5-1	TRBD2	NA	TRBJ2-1	CASSLSPSGRNNNEQFF	TGCGCCAGCAGCTTGAGCCCTAGCGGGAGGAACAACAATGAGCAGTTCTTC
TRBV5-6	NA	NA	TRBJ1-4	CASTVYGDREKLFF	TGTGCCAGCACGGTGTACGGGGACCGTGAAAAACTGTTTTTT
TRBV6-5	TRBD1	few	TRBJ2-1	CASRLGQGRGEQFF	TGTGCCAGCAGGTTGGGACAGGGAAGGGGTGAGCAGTTCTTC